The 30 T cell receptor beta chains reported below all come from one sample, sequenced in a study of T cells after yellow fever vaccination. From the 5' RACE reads, TCRdb called clonotypes with MiXCR, one entry per CDR3 protein. The table lists under 400,000 distinct CDR3 sequences, about 9.9% of them singletons. The sample was PBMCs, taken on the day of the first yellow fever vaccination. The receptors were sampled from a man between 18 and 35 years old who received the YFV17D yellow fever vaccine.

This clonotype was observed many times. The chain combines TRBV7-2 with TRBJ1-1, with unresolved D. The CDR3 is 11 residues long. Deletions cut 3 bases from V and 5 bases from J, with 4 bases between. Germline V gives CDR1 SGHTA, CDR2 FQGNSA. This CDR3 is CASSFLTEAFF. As DNA, the CDR3 is TGTGCCAGCAGCTTTCTAACTGAAGCTTTCTTT.

This clonotype was detected a few times. V usage is TRBV7-6 and J usage is TRBJ2-7; D is unresolved. Germline CDR1 reads SGHVS; CDR2 reads FNYEAQ. The V end lost 7 bases, the J end lost 6 bases, and 13 bases lay between the germline ends. The length of the CDR3 is 12 residues. CDR3 DNA: TGTGCCAGCACCACAGCAGGAAGCGAGCAGTACGTC. It specifies CASTTAGSEQYV.

This clonotype was detected a few times. The chain combines TRBV7-6 with TRBJ2-3; D is ambiguous. The CDR3 is made up of 15 amino acids. V was trimmed by 0 bases and J by 1 base, leaving 8 bases between them. In germline, CDR1 is SGHVS, CDR2 FNYEAQ. The CDR3: CASSLALRRTDTQYF. In DNA form, the CDR3 reads TGTGCCAGCAGCTTAGCGCTTCGACGCACAGATACGCAGTATTTT.

This clonotype showed up many times. The CDR3 coding sequence is TGTGCCAGCAGGAGGGACACTGAAGCTTTCTTT. Translating gives CASRRDTEAFF. The chain combines TRBV5-6 with TRBJ1-1; unclear D gene. Per the germline V gene, CDR1 is SGHDT and CDR2 is YYEEEE. The CDR3 covers 11 residues. V lost 5 bases and J lost 3, with 5 bases in between.

This sequence joins TRBV28 and TRBJ2-1; 8 nucleotides align to TRBD2. The V gene's germline CDR1 is MDHEN and CDR2 SYDVKM. The ends lost 10 bases at V and 10 bases at J; junction bases unmatched: 12. This CDR3 is 13 amino acids long. The CDR3 bases are TGTGCCACCAACCCCAGCGGGGGACCAGAGCAGTTCTTC. Translating it yields CATNPSGGPEQFF.

This clonotype was picked up a small number of times. The gene calls are TRBV7-8 and TRBJ1-1; no firm D call. Trimming removed 5 bases at V and 4 bases at J, with 14 bases between. Germline loops: CDR1 SGHVS, CDR2 FQNEAQ. CDR3 length equals 14 residues. The CDR3 sequence: CASSPSSAVTEAFF. The CDR3 bases are TGTGCCAGCAGCCCATCCTCAGCGGTCACTGAAGCTTTCTTT. Full variable domain (outside the CDR3, taken from reference TRBV7-8 and TRBJ1-1): GAGVSQSPRYKVAKRGQDVALRCDPISGHVSLFWYQQALGQGPEFLTYFQNEAQLDKSGLPSDRFFAERPEGSVSTLKIQRTQQEDSAVYLCASSPSSAVTEAFFGQGTRLTVV.

This clonotype turned up a few times. The chain has TRBV2 and TRBJ2-1; the match to TRBD1 covers 7 bases. This CDR3 is 16 amino acids long. The junction had 11 bases not matched to a gene; V was cut back by 6 bases and J by 3 bases. Per germline, CDR1 SNHLY and CDR2 FYNNEI. Here the CDR3 reads CASRKTGSSLYNEQFF. In nucleotides, the CDR3 is TGTGCCAGCAGGAAGACAGGGTCCAGCCTCTACAATGAGCAGTTCTTC.

This clonotype was seen more than once but under ten times. V is TRBV5-1 and J is TRBJ2-5, with a tentative D call TRBD1 (5 bases). This CDR3 is 15 amino acids long. Trimming took off 1 base at V and 3 bases at J, with 13 bases between the two ends. Germline V lookup: CDR1 SGHRS, CDR2 YFSETQ. The CDR3 region is CASSLSRGMEETQYF. The DNA for the CDR3 is TGCGCCAGCAGCTTGTCAAGGGGAATGGAAGAGACCCAGTACTTC.

This clonotype showed up just a few times. V and J are TRBV7-3 and TRBJ2-5; D is possibly TRBD1 (5 bases). The CDR3 consists of 17 residues. CDR1 is SGHTA and CDR2 is FQGTGA in the germline V gene. V shed 3 bases and J shed 5 bases, with 22 bases lying between them. CDR3 sequence reads: CASSFGTGRAREETQYF. The CDR3 DNA reads TGTGCCAGCAGCTTTGGTACAGGCAGGGCGAGAGAGGAGACCCAGTACTTC.

This clonotype was picked up many times. The CDR3 sequence: CASSQDPGAGYNEQFF. Here the CDR3 DNA reads TGTGCCAGCAGCCAAGATCCGGGGGCAGGTTACAATGAGCAGTTCTTC. The J gene is TRBJ2-1, the V gene TRBV4-2; D could derive from TRBD1 or TRBD2 (6 bases each). V was pared by 0 bases and J by 4 bases, with 13 bases between. Per germline, CDR1 LGHNA and CDR2 YNFKEQ. This CDR3 is built from 16 residues.

This clonotype was seen a handful of times. The rearrangement joins TRBV21-1 to TRBJ1-2; the table's D call of TRBD1 was not tested on the DNA. TRBV21-1 represents a pseudogene. The CDR3 runs 15 residues. Here the CDR3 reads CASSRSRYTGDGYTF. CDR3 DNA: TGTGCCAGCAGCAGATCCAGGTATACAGGGGATGGCTACACCTTC.

The V and J genes are TRBV20-1 and TRBJ2-3; D possibly corresponds to TRBD1 (5 bases). This CDR3 spans 15 amino acids. Germline CDR1 reads DFQATT; CDR2 reads SNEGSKA (reference sequence). The V and J ends lost 5 bases and 0 bases respectively, with 15 bases between them. The chain's CDR3 is CSAGGAGRSTDTQYF. For the CDR3, the DNA is TGCAGTGCTGGTGGGGCCGGACGGAGCACAGATACGCAGTATTTT.

The chain has TRBV7-8 and TRBJ2-3; no reliable D call. CDR3 length: 15 residues. Germline lookup yields CDR1 SGHVS and CDR2 FQNEAQ. V was clipped by 1 base and J by 1 base, with 9 bases between them. This CDR3 is CASSLGSARTDTQYF. The CDR3 DNA is TGTGCCAGCAGCTTAGGGTCCGCACGCACAGATACGCAGTATTTT. Based on the CDR3 plus reference TRBV7-8 and TRBJ2-3, the full variable domain is GAGVSQSPRYKVAKRGQDVALRCDPISGHVSLFWYQQALGQGPEFLTYFQNEAQLDKSGLPSDRFFAERPEGSVSTLKIQRTQQEDSAVYLCASSLGSARTDTQYFGPGTRLTVL.

The rearrangement joins TRBV4-1 to TRBJ2-5; D is perhaps TRBD1 or TRBD2 (5 bases each). Germline CDR1 and CDR2: MGHRA and YSYEKL. The CDR3 length is 14 residues. Trimming removed 4 bases from V and 4 bases from J, with 13 bases in between. The CDR3 DNA is TGCGCCAGCAGCCCAGGGAATCGGGGAGAGACCCAGTACTTC. Translated: CASSPGNRGETQYF.

This clonotype was seen many times. CDR3 residues: CASSLGQEAEKLFF. In DNA, the CDR3 is TGCGCCAGCAGCTTGGGACAGGAAGCAGAAAAACTGTTTTTT. V is TRBV5-1 and J is TRBJ1-4, with D maybe TRBD1 (6 bases). The CDR3 totals 14 residues. Germline V gene lookup returns CDR1 SGHRS and CDR2 YFSETQ. The V and J ends lost 0 bases and 8 bases respectively, with 11 bases between them. Based on the CDR3 plus reference TRBV5-1 and TRBJ1-4, the full variable domain is KAGVTQTPRYLIKTRGQQVTLSCSPISGHRSVSWYQQTPGQGLQFLFEYFSETQRNKGNFPGRFSGRQFSNSRSEMNVSTLELGDSALYLCASSLGQEAEKLFFGSGTQLSVL.

This clonotype was counted between two and nine times. The chain couples TRBV4-1 to TRBJ1-2; D is ambiguous. Per the germline V gene, CDR1 is MGHRA and CDR2 is YSYEKL. The CDR3 loop spans 19 amino acids. V was pared by 0 bases and J by 4 bases, with 24 bases between. CDR3 sequence: CASSQDFFRTEGRIYGYTF. In DNA form, the CDR3 reads TGCGCCAGCAGCCAAGATTTTTTTCGAACCGAGGGCCGAATCTATGGCTACACCTTC.

In its sample, this clonotype was seen a few times. This rearrangement joins TRBV7-2 to TRBJ1-6; D is undetermined. The CDR3 is 12 amino acids. Germline V CDR1 and CDR2: SGHTA, FQGNSA. V was clipped by 5 bases and J by 7 bases, with 6 bases between them. This CDR3 is CASSLVNSPLHF. CDR3 sequence (DNA): TGTGCCAGCAGCCTCGTGAATTCACCCCTCCACTTT.

The sample holds a few counts of this clonotype. CDR3 sequence reads: CASSQIVRSRGSPLHF. Here the CDR3 DNA reads TGCGCCAGCAGCCAAATCGTCAGGTCTCGTGGTTCACCCCTCCACTTT. The chain employs TRBV4-1 and TRBJ1-6; no definite D call. Germline CDR1 is MGHRA and CDR2 is YSYEKL. This CDR3 is 16 amino acids long. Between the trimmed V and J ends, which lost 2 bases and 9 bases, there was a span of 17 bases.

This clonotype appeared a few times. The chain joins TRBV6-1 to TRBJ1-2; 8 bases match TRBD1. The CDR3 totals 14 residues. Germline loops: CDR1 MNHNS, CDR2 SASEGT. V trimming: 7 bases; J trimming: 3 bases; junction bases outside the gene matches: 7. CDR3 bases: TGTGCCAGCACCGACCCACAGGGGGACTATGGCTACACCTTC. This translates into CASTDPQGDYGYTF.

The rearrangement uses TRBV20-1 and TRBJ2-5; TRBD2 agrees at 9 bases. The CDR3 extends over 15 amino acids. Germline trimming cut 3 bases from V and 4 bases from J; bases unmatched to any gene: 9. Germline V gene sequence: CDR1 DFQATT, CDR2 SNEGSKA (reference sequence). The CDR3 loop reads CSARRGGGFAETQYF. The CDR3 bases are TGCAGTGCTAGGCGCGGGGGGGGATTCGCAGAGACCCAGTACTTC.

V and J are TRBV2 and TRBJ2-2; no clear D gene. CDR3 length: 12 amino acids. Looked up from germline, CDR1 is SNHLY and CDR2 is FYNNEI. The V end was cut by 7 bases, the J end by 4 bases, with 7 bases between. CDR3 nucleotide sequence: TGTGCCAGCACCAGAGGCACCGGGGAGCTGTTTTTT. This translates into CASTRGTGELFF.

This sequence joins TRBV12-3 or TRBV12-4 and TRBJ2-1; 9 bases match TRBD2. The CDR3 loop spans 15 amino acids. J gave up 8 bases and V 7 bases, and 12 bases lay outside the gene matches. CDR3 region: CASTRLAEPDDEQFF. The CDR3 coding sequence is TGTGCCAGCACTAGACTAGCGGAGCCAGACGATGAGCAGTTCTTC.

This clonotype was detected only a few times. The genes are TRBV6-5 and TRBJ2-3, with a tentative D call TRBD1 (6 bases). The V and J ends lost 2 bases and 0 bases respectively, with 21 bases between them. This CDR3 is built from 19 residues. Germline-derived CDR1 and CDR2 are MNHEY and SVGAGI. CDR3 nucleotide sequence: TGTGCCAGCAGTTACCCTATACAGGGTTTGGGATCTAGCACAGATACGCAGTATTTT. Residues: CASSYPIQGLGSSTDTQYF.

The chain links TRBV7-9 to TRBJ1-4; 8 bases are shared with TRBD1. Germline lookup yields CDR1 SEHNR and CDR2 FQNEAQ (reference sequence). Trimming cost V 5 bases and J 6 bases; bases outside gene matches: 5. The CDR3 consists of 14 residues. The CDR3, as DNA: TGTGCCAGCAGCCCGACAGGGGCCGATGAAAAACTGTTTTTT. This sequence encodes CASSPTGADEKLFF. The full variable domain, with the rest looked up from reference TRBV7-9 and TRBJ1-4, is DTGVSQNPRHKITKRGQNVTFRCDPISEHNRLYWYRQTLGQGPEFLTYFQNEAQLEKSRLLSDRFSAERPKGSFSTLEIQRTEQGDSAMYLCASSPTGADEKLFFGSGTQLSVL.

The chain links TRBV27 to TRBJ2-1; D gene uncertain. V was pared by 2 bases and J by 15 bases, with 14 bases between. Germline V lookup: CDR1 MNHEY, CDR2 SMNVEV (reference sequence). The CDR3 has 12 amino acids. Here the CDR3 DNA reads TGTGCCAGCAGTTTAGGGTCCGGAATCCGGTTCTTC. The encoded protein is CASSLGSGIRFF.

The CDR3 region has the DNA TGCAGTGCTAGAGATTGGGTCTATGGCTACACCTTC. Translating gives CSARDWVYGYTF. This chain uses TRBV20-1 with TRBJ1-2; no clear D. The CDR3 spans 12 residues. V was pared by 0 bases and J by 4 bases, with 6 bases between. The germline CDR1 and CDR2 sequences are DFQATT and SNEGSKA (reference sequence).

V gene TRBV20-1 combines with J gene TRBJ2-1; the D is unclear. Germline CDR1 is DFQATT and CDR2 is SNEGSKA (reference sequence). The CDR3 covers 10 residues. V lost 3 bases, J lost 9 bases, and 6 bases lay in between. CDR3 protein: CSASKGEQFF. CDR3 DNA: TGCAGTGCTAGTAAGGGTGAGCAGTTCTTC.

This clonotype was seen only a few times. The chain couples TRBV5-1 to TRBJ1-2; TRBD1 matches 7 bases. This CDR3 region has 12 residues. The J segment lost 7 bases and the V segment lost 4 bases, leaving 4 bases of the junction unmatched. The germline V gene has CDR1 SGHRS and CDR2 YFSETQ. CDR3 amino acids: CASSADRAGYTF. As DNA, the CDR3 is TGCGCCAGCAGCGCCGACAGGGCTGGCTACACCTTC.

This chain connects TRBV4-1 to TRBJ1-6; D unclear. CDR1 is MGHRA and CDR2 is YSYEKL in the germline V gene. The CDR3 has 21 residues. V lost 6 bases, J lost 6 bases, and 33 bases lay in between. Here the CDR3 DNA reads TGCGCCAGCAGTCTCTGGCGGCGGAGCGGTAATCGGAAAGGCAGTAATTCACCCCTCCACTTT. This translates into CASSLWRRSGNRKGSNSPLHF.

The gene calls are TRBV10-3 and TRBJ1-1; D gene uncertain. The CDR3 is 15 amino acids. The V end lost 0 bases, the J end lost 4 bases, and 12 bases lay between the germline ends. CDR1 ENHRY and CDR2 SYGVKD come from the germline V gene. The CDR3 coding sequence is TGTGCCATCAGTGAGTCGACTTCCCTGCTCACTGAAGCTTTCTTT. Protein: CAISESTSLLTEAFF.